The TCR beta chain under discussion was sequenced for a study of monozygotic twins with inflammatory bowel disease. The study's findings and limits: Ultimately, a single strong signal or clonotype associated with IBD was not supported. Repertoire likeness was no different across concordant and discordant twins, perhaps owing to restricted power.

Concerning this clonotype itself: Its target is not known.

Donors each gave approximately 2.6 ml of blood. This CDR3 is 16 amino acids long. Germline values: CDR1 LGHNA, CDR2 YSLEER. Per TCR library, around 4,000 ng of total RNA was used. TCRdb reworked the 5' RACE reads into one entry per CDR3 protein, no DNA. This listing includes about 210,000 distinct CDR3 sequences. The TCR comes from a human donor with ulcerative colitis or Crohn's disease, or a healthy co-twin of an affected twin (not recorded which). The J gene is TRBJ2-7, the V gene TRBV4-3; TCRdb's assignment of TRBD1 cannot be checked, as there is no DNA. The specimen was blood. CDR3 in amino acids: CASSQDWTGPSYEQYF.